The present T cell receptor beta chain was sequenced within a study of technical replicates of blood from a few donors. TCRdb keeps only in-frame clones here, not all; method: immunoSEQ multiplex PCR. The sample gives fewer than 90,000 clones, 93% of which show up once; roughly 0.23% is in the top ten. Between the trimmed V and J ends, which lost 6 bases and 1 base, there was a span of 10 bases. The CDR3 length is 12 residues. Germline V lookup: CDR1 SQVTM, CDR2 ANQGSEA. The material sequenced was T cells isolated from PBMCs. This chain uses TRBV29-1 with TRBJ2-7, with TRBD2 as a possible D gene (5 bases). The receptor's source is a human donor in good health. The CDR3 coding sequence is TGCAGCGTCTACGGACTTTCCTACGAGCAGTACTTC. This codes for CSVYGLSYEQYF.